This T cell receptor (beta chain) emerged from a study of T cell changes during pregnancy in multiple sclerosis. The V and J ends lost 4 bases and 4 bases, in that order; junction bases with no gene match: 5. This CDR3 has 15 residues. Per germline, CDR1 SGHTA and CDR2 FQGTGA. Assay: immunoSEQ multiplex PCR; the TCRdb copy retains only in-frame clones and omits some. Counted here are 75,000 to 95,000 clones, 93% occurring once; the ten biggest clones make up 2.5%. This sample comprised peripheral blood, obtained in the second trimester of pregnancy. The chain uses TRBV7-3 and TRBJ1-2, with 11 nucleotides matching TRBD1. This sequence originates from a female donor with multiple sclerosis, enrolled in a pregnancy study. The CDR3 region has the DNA TGTGCCAGCAGCTCCTGGGACAGGGGGACCTATGGCTACACCTTC. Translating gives CASSSWDRGTYGYTF.